This T cell receptor (beta chain) was captured in a study of blood T cell repertoires in COVID-19. Germline V gene data show CDR1 as SGDLS and CDR2 as YYNGEE. Trimming left V 9 bases short and J 2 bases short, with 13 bases between. The CDR3 is 13 amino acids. Profiling relied on immunoSEQ multiplex PCR, and the TCRdb table lists in-frame clones only, not all of them. The profile shows roughly 180,000 clones, around 86% of them singletons. Sequencing input: peripheral blood. This chain connects TRBV9 to TRBJ2-3; D is possibly TRBD1 (5 bases). The TCR was taken from a man younger than 30 with acute or convalescent COVID-19. The CDR3: CATARDFTDTQYF. The CDR3 nucleotides read TGTGCCACCGCCAGGGATTTCACAGATACGCAGTATTTT. The whole variable domain, filled in from reference TRBV9 and TRBJ2-3, reads DSGVTQTPKHLITATGQRVTLRCSPRSGDLSVYWYQQSLDQGLQFLIQYYNGEERAKGNILERFSAQQFPDLHSELNLSSLELGDSALYFCATARDFTDTQYFGPGTRLTVL.